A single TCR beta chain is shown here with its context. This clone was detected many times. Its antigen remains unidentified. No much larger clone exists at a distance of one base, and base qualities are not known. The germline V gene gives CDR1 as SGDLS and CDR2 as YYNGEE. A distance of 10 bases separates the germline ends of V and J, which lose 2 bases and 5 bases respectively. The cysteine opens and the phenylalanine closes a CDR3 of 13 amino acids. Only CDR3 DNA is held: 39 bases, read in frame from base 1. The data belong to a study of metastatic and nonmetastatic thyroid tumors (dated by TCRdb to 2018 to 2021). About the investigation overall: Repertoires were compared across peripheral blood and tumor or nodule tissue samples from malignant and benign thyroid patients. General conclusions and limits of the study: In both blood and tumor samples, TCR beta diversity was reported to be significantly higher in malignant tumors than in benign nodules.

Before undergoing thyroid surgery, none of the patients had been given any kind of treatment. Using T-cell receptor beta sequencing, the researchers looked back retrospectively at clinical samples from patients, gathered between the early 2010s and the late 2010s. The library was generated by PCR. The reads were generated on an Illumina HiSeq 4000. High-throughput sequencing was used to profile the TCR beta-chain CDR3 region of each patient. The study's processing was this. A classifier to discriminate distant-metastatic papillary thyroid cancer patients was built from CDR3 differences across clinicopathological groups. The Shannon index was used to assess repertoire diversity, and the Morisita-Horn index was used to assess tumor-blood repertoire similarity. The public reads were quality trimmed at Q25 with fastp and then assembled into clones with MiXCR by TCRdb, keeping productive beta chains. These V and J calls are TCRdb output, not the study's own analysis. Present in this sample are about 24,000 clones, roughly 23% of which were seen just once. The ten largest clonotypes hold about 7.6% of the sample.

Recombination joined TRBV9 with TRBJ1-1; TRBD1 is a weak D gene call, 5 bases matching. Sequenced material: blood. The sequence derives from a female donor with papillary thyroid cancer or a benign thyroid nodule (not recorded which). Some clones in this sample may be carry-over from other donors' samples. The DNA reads TGTGCCAGCAGCGTCGGGGGGGAGACTGAAGCTTTCTTT. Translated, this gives CASSVGGETEAFF.